Listed below are T cell receptor beta chains from one sample, sequenced in a study of CD8+ T cells in alopecia areata. The protocol was immunoSEQ multiplex PCR, while the TCRdb copy is restricted to in-frame clones and leaves out a portion. The sample carries about 180,000 clones, 53% recorded once. Specimen: CD8+ T cells sorted from blood, collected at week 24, from a patient treated with tofacitinib. The receptors here all came from a human donor with alopecia areata. Both conserved end residues are part of each CDR3. D genes are given only for firm matches. Clone size is shown for a subset of rows, as once, few, many or a class of expanded clone.

size,D,J,V,CDR3,DNA
-,-,TRBJ2-3,TRBV30,CAWKIGGSADTQYF,TGTGCCTGGAAGATCGGGGGTAGTGCAGATACGCAGTATTTT
-,TRBD1,TRBJ2-1,TRBV7-2,CATGTGGYNEQFF,TGTGCCACCGGGACAGGGGGTTACAATGAGCAGTTCTTC
-,-,TRBJ2-1,TRBV30,CAWSGGSRDPLREQFF,TGTGCCTGGAGTGGGGGTTCGAGGGACCCCCTCAGGGAGCAGTTCTTC
-,TRBD1,TRBJ1-5,TRBV30,CAWSVQGGGQPQHF,TGTGCCTGGAGTGTACAGGGGGGGGGTCAGCCCCAGCATTTT
few,-,TRBJ1-1,TRBV11-3,CASSLSGRKNTEAFF,TGTGCCAGCAGCTTAAGTGGACGGAAGAACACTGAAGCTTTCTTT
-,TRBD2,TRBJ2-7,TRBV25-1,CASSDSKRGAYEQYF,TGTGCCAGCAGTGATAGTAAGCGGGGGGCCTACGAGCAGTACTTC
few,TRBD1,TRBJ2-1,TRBV19,CASSDRGGSYNEQFF,TGTGCCAGTAGTGACAGGGGGGGCTCCTACAATGAGCAGTTCTTC
-,TRBD1,TRBJ1-2,TRBV6-6,CASSRGGAGGYTF,TGTGCCAGCAGCCGAGGGGGCGCGGGTGGCTACACCTTC
-,-,TRBJ2-7,TRBV14,CASSRDYEQYF,TGTGCCAGCAGCCGGGACTACGAGCAGTACTTC
-,TRBD1,TRBJ1-5,TRBV5-4,CASSLTGDGNQPQHF,TGTGCCAGCAGCTTGACAGGGGACGGGAATCAGCCCCAGCATTTT
-,-,TRBJ2-7,TRBV19,CASSSTINAYYEQYF,TGTGCCAGTAGTTCGACTATCAACGCTTACTACGAGCAGTACTTC
-,-,TRBJ2-3,TRBV5-1,CASSADIALDTQYF,TGCGCCAGCAGCGCGGACATTGCGTTAGATACGCAGTATTTT
-,TRBD1,TRBJ2-7,TRBV6-6,CATLLGTGGNEQYF,TGTGCCACCCTTTTGGGGACAGGGGGGAACGAGCAGTACTTC
-,TRBD1,TRBJ1-2,TRBV27,CASSDRGEVAYGYTF,TGTGCCAGCAGTGACAGGGGGGAGGTAGCCTATGGCTACACCTTC
-,-,TRBJ1-2,TRBV29-1,CSVEDIEKGNYGYTF,TGCAGCGTTGAAGATATAGAAAAAGGCAACTATGGCTACACCTTC
-,-,TRBJ2-2,TRBV30,CAWSSRDTGELFF,TGTGCCTGGAGTTCTAGGGATACCGGGGAGCTGTTTTTT
-,TRBD2,TRBJ2-3,TRBV30,CAWTGGGALDTQYF,TGTGCCTGGACTGGCGGGGGGGCCTTAGATACGCAGTATTTT
few,-,TRBJ2-5,TRBV11-2,CASSPGTAQETQYF,TGTGCCAGCAGCCCTGGGACTGCTCAAGAGACCCAGTACTTC
few,TRBD2,TRBJ2-2,TRBV5-4,CASSRAGEGTGELFF,TGTGCCAGCAGCCGAGCGGGGGAAGGAACCGGGGAGCTGTTTTTT
few,-,TRBJ2-6,TRBV25-1,CASSDGSGANVLTF,TGTGCCAGCAGTGATGGGAGCGGGGCCAACGTCCTGACTTTC
few,-,TRBJ1-1,TRBV11-3,CASSRRGTGNTEAFF,TGTGCCAGCAGCCGCAGGGGCACGGGGAACACTGAAGCTTTCTTT
-,TRBD1,TRBJ2-7,TRBV15,CATSDPGTGTAYEQYF,TGTGCCACCAGTGACCCCGGGACAGGGACGGCCTACGAGCAGTACTTC
-,-,TRBJ1-1,TRBV27,CASSPTILRETFF,TGTGCCAGCAGTCCCACCATCCTACGCGAAACTTTCTTT
few,-,TRBJ2-2,TRBV21-1,CASSKPTGYCNGELFF,TGTGCCAGCAGCAAACCGACAGGGTATTGTAACGGGGAGCTGTTTTTT
-,-,TRBJ2-5,TRBV27,CASSLSVQQETQYF,TGTGCCAGCAGTTTATCTGTACAGCAAGAGACCCAGTACTTC
once,-,TRBJ1-1,TRBV9,CASSAGNTEAFF,TGTGCCAGCAGTGCAGGGAACACTGAAGCTTTCTTT
-,-,TRBJ2-7,TRBV6-6,CASSYRPDTYEQYF,TGTGCCAGCAGTTACCGACCGGACACTTACGAGCAGTACTTC
-,-,TRBJ2-7,TRBV5-1,CASSQTVSYEQYF,TGCGCCAGCAGTCAGACGGTCTCCTACGAGCAGTACTTC
-,TRBD1,TRBJ1-2,TRBV5-1,CASSPGQGMNGYTF,TGCGCCAGCAGCCCGGGACAGGGTATGAATGGCTACACCTTC
-,-,TRBJ1-5,TRBV6-1,CASSEWVSNQPQHF,TGTGCCAGCAGTGAATGGGTCTCGAATCAGCCCCAGCATTTT
-,-,TRBJ1-2,TRBV4-1,CASSQVAVANYGYTF,TGCGCCAGCAGCCAAGTGGCCGTAGCTAACTATGGCTACACCTTC
-,-,TRBJ2-4,TRBV29-1,CSVASGENIQYF,TGCAGCGTTGCTTCAGGAGAAAACATTCAGTACTTC
-,TRBD2,TRBJ2-7,TRBV6-1,CASSESVAGAYYEQYF,TGTGCCAGCAGTGAATCGGTAGCGGGGGCATACTACGAGCAGTACTTC
-,-,TRBJ1-6,TRBV7-9,CASTVSSYNSPLHF,TGTGCCAGCACCGTGAGCTCCTATAATTCACCCCTCCACTTT
-,TRBD2,TRBJ2-3,TRBV7-9,CASSLVESSGGDTQYF,TGTGCCAGCAGCTTAGTGGAGTCTAGCGGGGGGGATACGCAGTATTTT
-,TRBD1,TRBJ2-3,TRBV25-1,CASQTGGTDTQYF,TGTGCCAGCCAAACAGGGGGCACAGATACGCAGTATTTT
-,TRBD1,TRBJ2-1,TRBV11-1,CASSPTGPYNEQFF,TGTGCCAGCAGCCCGACAGGGCCGTACAATGAGCAGTTCTTC
-,TRBD1,TRBJ1-2,TRBV27,CASSLTGTGGAVGGYTF,TGTGCCAGCAGTTTAACCGGGACAGGGGGCGCGGTTGGTGGCTACACCTTC
once,-,TRBJ2-1,TRBV5-1,CASSLGTEDNNEQFF,TGCGCCAGCAGCTTGGGGACGGAAGATAACAATGAGCAGTTCTTC
-,-,TRBJ1-2,TRBV29-1,CSVEDTGMGGYTF,TGCAGCGTTGAAGATACAGGGATGGGTGGCTACACCTTC
few,-,TRBJ2-6,TRBV29-1,CSVADSGANVLTF,TGCAGCGTTGCGGACTCTGGGGCCAACGTCCTGACTTTC
few,-,TRBJ2-5,TRBV7-9,CASSLVREETQYF,TGTGCCAGCAGCTTAGTGCGCGAAGAGACCCAGTACTTC
once,-,TRBJ2-1,TRBV4-3,CASSQDRSGSYNEQFF,TGCGCCAGCAGCCAAGATCGAAGCGGGTCCTACAATGAGCAGTTCTTC
-,TRBD1,TRBJ2-1,TRBV7-6,CASSLGTGNEQFF,TGTGCCAGCAGCTTAGGGACAGGGAATGAGCAGTTCTTC
-,TRBD2,TRBJ2-2,TRBV7-8,CASRVPRTSGVNTGELFF,TGTGCCAGCAGGGTTCCACGGACTAGCGGGGTGAACACCGGGGAGCTGTTTTTT
-,TRBD1,TRBJ2-7,TRBV5-6,CASSFGTGKGYEQYF,TGTGCCAGCAGCTTCGGGACAGGGAAGGGCTACGAGCAGTACTTC
few,-,TRBJ1-1,TRBV4-3,CASSRVVNTEAFF,TGCGCCAGCAGCCGCGTAGTGAACACTGAAGCTTTCTTT
-,-,TRBJ2-5,TRBV10-2,CASTDQETQYF,TGCGCCAGCACAGACCAAGAGACCCAGTACTTC
-,TRBD2,TRBJ2-3,TRBV4-3,CASSEGTTLADTQYF,TGCGCCAGCAGTGAAGGGACTACCCTCGCCGATACGCAGTATTTT
few,-,TRBJ2-7,TRBV29-1,CSVETVTSYEQYF,TGCAGCGTTGAGACAGTTACTTCCTACGAGCAGTACTTC
many,-,TRBJ2-3,TRBV6-5,CASSYSSGVGSDTQYF,TGTGCCAGCAGTTACTCGTCGGGGGTAGGGTCAGATACGCAGTATTTT
-,TRBD1,TRBJ2-1,TRBV27,CASSNRGQYNEQFF,TGTGCCAGCAGCAACAGGGGACAGTACAATGAGCAGTTCTTC
few,TRBD1,TRBJ1-1,TRBV4-2,CASSQEGTANTEAFF,TGTGCCAGCAGCCAAGAGGGGACAGCGAACACTGAAGCTTTCTTT
-,-,TRBJ2-5,TRBV6-1,CASSEAVGLGETQYF,TGTGCCAGCAGTGAAGCAGTGGGTTTGGGGGAGACCCAGTACTTC
-,-,TRBJ1-1,TRBV14,CASSPTVRGRAFF,TGTGCCAGCAGCCCAACCGTCAGGGGAAGAGCTTTCTTT